This TCR beta chain was captured in a study of blood T cell repertoires in COVID-19. Libraries were prepared by immunoSEQ multiplex PCR; TCRdb keeps only in-frame clonotypes and omits some of them. This table holds around 210,000 clones, roughly 90% found once. The CDR3 consists of 13 residues. V was shortened by 9 bases and J by 0 bases, with 8 bases between the two germline ends. The germline CDR1 and CDR2 sequences are ENHRY and SYGVKD. This clonotype originated in a woman younger than 35 who had recovered from COVID-19. The sample consisted of PBMCs or T cells enriched from blood (not recorded which). The chain carries TRBV10-3 and TRBJ2-2; D gene unclear. CDR3: CAISGSNTGELFF. The CDR3 nucleotides read TGTGCCATTTCCGGGTCGAACACCGGGGAGCTGTTTTTT.